One TCR beta chain is described in this entry. The assay was immunoSEQ multiplex PCR, and TCRdb's table has in-frame clones only and misses some. The table lists more than 90,000 clones, 70% to 90% of them singletons. This record belongs to a study of blood T cell repertoires in COVID-19. Germline V gives CDR1 GTSNPN, CDR2 SVGIG (reference sequence). CDR3 length: 14 residues. V lost 4 bases and J 3 bases, leaving 16 bases between the germline ends. Sequencing was carried out using peripheral blood. This TCR was sampled from a woman aged 55-69 years with COVID-19, enrolled during active disease. V and J are TRBV30 and TRBJ2-7; D not certain. CDR3 residues: CAWKAKAAIYEQYF. The CDR3 coding sequence is TGTGCCTGGAAAGCGAAAGCTGCAATCTACGAGCAGTACTTC.